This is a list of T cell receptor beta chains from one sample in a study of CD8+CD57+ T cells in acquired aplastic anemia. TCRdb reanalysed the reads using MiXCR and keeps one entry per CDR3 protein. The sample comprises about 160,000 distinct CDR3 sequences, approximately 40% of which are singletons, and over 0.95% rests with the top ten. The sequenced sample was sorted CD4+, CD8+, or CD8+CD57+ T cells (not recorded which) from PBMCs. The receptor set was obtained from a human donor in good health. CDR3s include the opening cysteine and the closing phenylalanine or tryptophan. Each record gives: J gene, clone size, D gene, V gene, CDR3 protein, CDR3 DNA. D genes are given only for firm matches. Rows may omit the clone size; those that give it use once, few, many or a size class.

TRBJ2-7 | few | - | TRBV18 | CASSPPVSYEQYF | TGTGCCAGCTCACCTCCAGTCTCCTACGAGCAGTACTTC
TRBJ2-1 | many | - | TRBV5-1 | CASSSQGGNEQFF | TGCGCCAGCAGCTCTCAAGGCGGCAATGAGCAGTTCTTC
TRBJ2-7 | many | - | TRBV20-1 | CSAHVGSTYEQYF | TGCAGTGCCCATGTGGGCTCAACCTACGAGCAGTACTTC
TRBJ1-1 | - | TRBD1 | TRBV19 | CASVDRGRNTEAFF | TGTGCCAGTGTGGACAGGGGCCGCAACACTGAAGCTTTCTTT
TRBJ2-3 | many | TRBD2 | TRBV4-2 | CASSQDLTGTSGRGADTQYF | TGTGCCAGCAGTCAAGACCTAACCGGGACTAGCGGGAGGGGTGCAGATACGCAGTATTTT
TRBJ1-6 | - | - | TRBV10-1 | CASSDMVLYNSPLHF | TGCGCCAGCAGTGATATGGTCTTATATAATTCACCCCTCCACTTT
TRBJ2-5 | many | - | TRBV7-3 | CASSLVAPETQYF | TGTGCCAGCAGCTTAGTAGCTCCAGAGACCCAGTACTTC
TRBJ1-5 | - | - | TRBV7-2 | CASRTAGNQPQHF | TGTGCCAGCAGGACTGCAGGGAATCAGCCCCAGCATTTT
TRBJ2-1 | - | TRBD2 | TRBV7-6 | CASGPSGAYNEQFF | TGTGCCAGCGGACCTAGCGGGGCATACAATGAGCAGTTCTTC
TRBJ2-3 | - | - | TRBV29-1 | CSVGLGGGIDTQYF | TGCAGCGTTGGGTTAGGAGGGGGAATAGATACGCAGTATTTT
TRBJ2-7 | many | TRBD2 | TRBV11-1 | CASSLLRLAGGLSYEQYF | TGTGCCAGCAGCTTACTACGACTAGCGGGGGGGCTTTCCTACGAGCAGTACTTC
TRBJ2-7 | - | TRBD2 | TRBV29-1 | CSVGAGGYSYEQYF | TGCAGCGTTGGAGCGGGGGGCTACTCCTACGAGCAGTACTTC
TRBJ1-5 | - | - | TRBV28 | CASSPPQGRVSQPQHF | TGTGCCAGCAGTCCCCCACAGGGACGGGTTAGTCAGCCCCAGCATTTT
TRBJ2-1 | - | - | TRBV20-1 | CSARDGPQRFF | TGCAGTGCTAGAGATGGACCCCAGCGGTTCTTC
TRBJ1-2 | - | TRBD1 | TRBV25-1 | CASSGGQALLNYGYTF | TGTGCCAGCAGTGGGGGACAGGCACTTTTGAACTATGGCTACACCTTC
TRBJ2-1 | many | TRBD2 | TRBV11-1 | CASIDQGGGGASSYNEQFF | TGTGCCAGCATCGATCAGGGCGGGGGGGGCGCTAGCTCCTACAATGAGCAGTTCTTC
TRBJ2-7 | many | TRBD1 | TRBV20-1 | CSADHTGGTQYF | TGCAGTGCCGACCACACAGGGGGGACGCAGTACTTC
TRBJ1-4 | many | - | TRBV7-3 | CASSPPGWGIDEKLFF | TGTGCCAGCAGCCCGCCGGGTTGGGGGATAGATGAAAAACTGTTTTTT
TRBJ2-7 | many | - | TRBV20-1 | CSARFLLPTKSYEQYF | TGCAGTGCTAGATTTTTGCTACCGACAAAATCCTACGAGCAGTACTTC
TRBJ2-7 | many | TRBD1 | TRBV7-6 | CASSLENIWGQGIEQYF | TGTGCCAGCAGCTTAGAAAATATTTGGGGACAGGGGATCGAGCAGTACTTC
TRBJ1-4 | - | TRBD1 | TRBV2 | CASDSGTGSEKLFF | TGTGCCAGCGATTCCGGGACAGGGAGTGAAAAACTGTTTTTT
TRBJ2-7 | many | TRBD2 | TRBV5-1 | CASSHGPGGYEQYF | TGCGCCAGCAGCCACGGACCGGGGGGCTACGAGCAGTACTTC
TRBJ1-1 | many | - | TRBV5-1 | CASSLPTVNTEAFF | TGCGCCAGCAGCTTACCTACAGTGAACACTGAAGCTTTCTTT
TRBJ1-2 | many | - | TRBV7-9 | CASSSPRGGANYGYTF | TGTGCCAGCAGCTCCCCGCGGGGGGGCGCCAACTATGGCTACACCTTC
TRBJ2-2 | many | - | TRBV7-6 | CASSLVEGLNTGELFF | TGTGCCAGCAGCTTAGTTGAGGGGTTGAACACCGGGGAGCTGTTTTTT
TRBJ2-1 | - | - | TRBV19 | CASSISLAVYNEQFF | TGTGCCAGTAGTATATCACTAGCCGTGTACAATGAGCAGTTCTTC
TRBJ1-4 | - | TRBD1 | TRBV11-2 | CASSLQQLAGGGEKLFF | TGTGCCAGCAGCTTACAGCAGTTGGCAGGGGGAGGTGAAAAACTGTTTTTT
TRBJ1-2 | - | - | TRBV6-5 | CASSHSTGPEDGYTF | TGTGCCAGCAGTCACTCTACGGGCCCAGAAGATGGCTACACCTTC
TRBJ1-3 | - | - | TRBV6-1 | CASRGRGHAGNTIYF | TGTGCCAGCAGGGGGCGGGGGCATGCTGGAAACACCATATATTTT
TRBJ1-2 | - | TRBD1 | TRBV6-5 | CASSYTDRDNYGYTF | TGTGCCAGCAGTTACACCGACAGGGATAACTATGGCTACACCTTC
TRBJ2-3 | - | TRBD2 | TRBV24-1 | CATSLGLAGVDTQYF | TGTGCCACCAGCCTGGGACTAGCGGGTGTAGATACGCAGTATTTT
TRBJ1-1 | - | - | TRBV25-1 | CAKVIQGYLNTEAFF | TGTGCCAAGGTGATTCAGGGCTATCTGAACACTGAAGCTTTCTTT
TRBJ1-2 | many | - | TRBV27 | CASSRTYSNYGYTF | TGTGCCAGCAGCCGGACATACTCTAACTATGGCTACACCTTC
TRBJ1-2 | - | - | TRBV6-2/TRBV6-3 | CASRDFWGIESYGYTF | TGTGCCAGCAGGGACTTTTGGGGGATTGAATCCTATGGCTACACCTTC
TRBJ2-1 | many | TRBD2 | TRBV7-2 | CASSWSGERNEQFF | TGTGCCAGCAGCTGGAGCGGGGAACGCAATGAGCAGTTCTTC
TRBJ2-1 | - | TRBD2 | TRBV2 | CASSMLAASYNEQFF | TGTGCCAGCAGCATGCTAGCGGCCTCCTACAATGAGCAGTTCTTC
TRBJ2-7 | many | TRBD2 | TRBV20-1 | CSAPRTSGSYEQYF | TGCAGTGCCCCCAGGACTAGCGGGAGTTACGAGCAGTACTTC
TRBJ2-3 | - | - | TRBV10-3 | CAIRAGDTQYF | TGTGCCATCCGGGCCGGAGATACGCAGTATTTT
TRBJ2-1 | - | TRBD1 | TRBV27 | CASSPAGQGLGEQFF | TGTGCCAGCAGTCCTGCCGGACAGGGACTGGGTGAGCAGTTCTTC
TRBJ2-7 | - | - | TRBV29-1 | CSYGTQSSHEQYF | TGCAGCTACGGGACACAGAGCTCCCACGAGCAGTACTTC
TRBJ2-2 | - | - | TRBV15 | CATSRDRLNTGELFF | TGTGCCACCAGCAGAGACCGATTGAACACCGGGGAGCTGTTTTTT
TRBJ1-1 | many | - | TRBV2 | CASSEPPTEAFF | TGTGCCAGCAGCGAACCCCCCACTGAAGCTTTCTTT